The next 10 T cell receptor beta chains were all read from a single sample in a study of blood T cell repertoires in COVID-19 (TCRdb year 2020). The library was made by the immunoSEQ multiplex PCR assay. The source is immuneACCESS, and TCRdb retained only in-frame sequences with V and J called. Part of the clones is not carried over; for the studies checked, unresolved V genes explain less than half of this, and the remainder is unexplained. The table for this sample lists hundreds of thousands of clones; over 75% of them were counted only once. The biggest ten clones account for roughly 4% of the sample. Sequenced input: peripheral blood. The receptor set was obtained from a woman aged 50 to 60 with active or convalescent COVID-19.

The rearrangement uses TRBV7-2 and TRBJ2-7, with TRBD2 identical over 9 bases. CDR1 is SGHTA, CDR2 FQGNSA, per germline. The CDR3 is 14 amino acids. V shed 5 bases and J 2 bases; nucleotides not matched to a gene: 4. CDR3 nucleotide sequence: TGTGCCAGCAGCGCGACTAGCGGTCCCTACGAGCAGTACTTC. Translation gives CASSATSGPYEQYF.

The V call is TRBV5-1, the J call TRBJ1-2; TRBD1 agrees at 7 bases. Looked up from germline, CDR1 is SGHRS and CDR2 is YFSETQ. With 0 bases clipped from V and 8 bases from J, the junction kept 7 bases outside the gene matches. The CDR3 is 14 amino acids. The CDR3, as DNA: TGCGCCAGCAGCTTGGACTACAGGGGAAACGGCTACACCTTC. Amino acid sequence: CASSLDYRGNGYTF.

The chain is built from TRBV12-3 or TRBV12-4 and TRBJ2-1; weak D call: TRBD2 (5 bases). This CDR3 contains 10 residues. V was clipped by 8 bases and J by 12 bases, with 11 bases between them. CDR3 sequence reads: CASSGVGQFF. The CDR3 DNA reads TGTGCCAGCTCCGGGGTAGGGCAGTTCTTC.

The V and J genes are TRBV11-2 and TRBJ2-3; 10 bases agree with TRBD2. Germline trimming cut 4 bases from V and 6 bases from J; bases unmatched to any gene: 10. Germline V gene sequence: CDR1 SGHAT, CDR2 FQNNGV. This CDR3 has 16 amino acids. The DNA of the CDR3 is TGTGCCAGCAGCTCTAAGGGACTAGCGCTTCTGGATACGCAGTATTTT. Translation gives CASSSKGLALLDTQYF.

This chain joins TRBV28 and TRBJ1-5; D is perhaps TRBD1 (6 bases). Germline values: CDR1 MDHEN, CDR2 SYDVKM. This CDR3 has 15 residues. Trimming shortened V by 4 bases and J by 4 bases, and 14 bases separated the two germline ends. The CDR3 here is CASSSPSRGNQPQHF. CDR3 nucleotides: TGTGCCAGCAGTTCCCCGTCCAGGGGTAATCAGCCCCAGCATTTT.

This clone was seen a single time. The V and J genes are TRBV24-1 and TRBJ2-1; D might be TRBD2 (6 bases). The germline gives CDR1 KGHDR, CDR2 SFDVKD. V lost 2 bases to trimming and J lost 12 bases, with 7 bases between them. The CDR3 contains 11 residues. CDR3 nucleotides: TGTGCCACCAGTGATTGGCGGGGGCAGTTCTTC. Protein product: CATSDWRGQFF.

This sequence joins TRBV9 and TRBJ2-2; 9 bases line up with TRBD2. V gave up 0 bases and J gave up 5 bases; unmatched junction bases: 5. Looked up from germline, CDR1 is SGDLS and CDR2 is YYNGEE. The CDR3 extends over 16 amino acids. Written as DNA, the CDR3 is TGTGCCAGCAGCGTAGATGCGGGAGGGAGGACCGGGGAGCTGTTTTTT. It yields the protein CASSVDAGGRTGELFF.

For this clone: Mismatch with germline at one junction end may stem from a read error. The genes are TRBV7-2 and TRBJ2-7; 7 bases map to TRBD2. This CDR3 is 13 amino acids long. CDR1 SGHTA and CDR2 FQGNSA come from the germline V gene. CDR3 residues: CASSLGTGTITSF. As DNA, the CDR3 is TGTGCCAGCAGCTTAGGGACCGGGACTATAACCTCCTTC.

Comment on this clone: A read error may be the cause here, since a much bigger clone is one base away. The chain uses TRBV12-3 or TRBV12-4 and TRBJ1-1; D call uncertain. With 5 bases removed from V and 1 base from J, the gap between germline ends came to 5 bases. CDR3 size: 12 residues. CDR3 sequence reads: CASSVRNTEAFF. The CDR3 region has the DNA TGTGCCAGCAGTGTCCGGAACACTGAAGCTTTCTTT.

This chain connects TRBV11-3 to TRBJ2-1; D not resolved. The CDR3 loop spans 18 amino acids. Trimming stripped 3 bases from V and 0 bases from J, with 18 bases between. Per germline, CDR1 SGHNT and CDR2 YENEEA. The CDR3 sequence is CASSFKRSTPSSYNEQFF. In DNA, the CDR3 is TGTGCCAGCAGCTTCAAGAGGTCTACCCCAAGCTCCTACAATGAGCAGTTCTTC.